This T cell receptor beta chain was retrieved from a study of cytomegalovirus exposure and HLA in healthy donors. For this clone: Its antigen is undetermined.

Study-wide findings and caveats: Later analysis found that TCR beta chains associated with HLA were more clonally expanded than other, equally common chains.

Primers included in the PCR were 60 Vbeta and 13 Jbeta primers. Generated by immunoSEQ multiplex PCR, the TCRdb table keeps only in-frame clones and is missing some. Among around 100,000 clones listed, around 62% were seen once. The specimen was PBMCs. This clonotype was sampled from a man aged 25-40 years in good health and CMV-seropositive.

The CDR3 spells CASSSGTPEPSYGYTF. DNA for the CDR3: TGCGCCAGCAGCTCGGGGACACCGGAACCATCCTATGGCTACACCTTC. The chain is built from TRBV5-1 and TRBJ1-2, with a weak D call TRBD1 (6 bases). Trimming took off 3 bases at V and 4 bases at J, with 19 bases between the two ends. Per germline, CDR1 SGHRS and CDR2 YFSETQ. The CDR3 totals 16 residues.